These 25 T cell receptor beta chains were all obtained from the same sample, sequenced in a study of T cells after posttransplantation cyclophosphamide. The naive gate required viable CD3+CD4+ or CD3+CD8+ cells with CCR7+CD45RA+CD45RO-CD95-CD27+CD28+ phenotype. Data came from immunoSEQ multiplex PCR; TCRdb stores just in-frame clones and leaves some out. There are about 32,000 clones in the sample; over 80% occur only once, and 0.2% to 0.3% lies in the top ten. Material for sequencing was naive CD4+ T cells sorted from PBMCs. Receptor source: a woman aged 60-70 years in good health, CMV-negative, and a related stem cell transplant donor.

V usage is TRBV7-9 and J usage is TRBJ2-2; TRBD2 matches 9 bases. Losses at the gene ends were 5 bases for V and 4 bases for J; bases not matched to a gene: 5. Germline CDR1 SEHNR, CDR2 FQNEAQ (reference sequence). This CDR3 contains 15 residues. CDR3 residues: CASSGSGGLTGELFF. The CDR3, as DNA: TGTGCCAGCAGCGGTAGCGGGGGCCTCACCGGGGAGCTGTTTTTT.

The sample holds a few counts of this clone. CDR3 bases: TGTGCCAGTCACAGTTCCTTCTCTGGAAACACCATATATTTT. This codes for CASHSSFSGNTIYF. The V call is TRBV19, the J call TRBJ1-3; D is unclear. The CDR3 covers 14 residues. CDR1 and CDR2 (germline): LNHDA, SQIVND (reference sequence). The V and J ends lost 8 bases and 0 bases respectively, with 11 bases between them.

The chain links TRBV13 to TRBJ2-7; 11 nucleotides line up with TRBD1. J was trimmed by 1 base and V by 7 bases; bases with no gene match: 6. CDR1 PRHDT and CDR2 FYEKMQ come from the germline V gene (reference sequence). This CDR3 has 15 amino acids. The CDR3 DNA is TGTGCCAGCACCCCCGGACAGGGGGCTTCCTACGAGCAGTACTTC. It specifies CASTPGQGASYEQYF.

The chain uses TRBV9 and TRBJ2-5, with TRBD1 matching 7 bases. The CDR3 contains 14 residues. Germline V gene sequence: CDR1 SGDLS, CDR2 YYNGEE. With 0 bases clipped from V and 5 bases from J, the junction kept 4 bases outside the gene matches. CDR3 protein: CASSVGQGRETQYF. The CDR3, as DNA: TGTGCCAGCAGCGTAGGACAGGGCCGCGAGACCCAGTACTTC.

J is TRBJ2-5 and V is TRBV28, with D possibly matching TRBD1 (6 bases). The germline V and J ends were trimmed by 1 base and 5 bases, with 8 bases remaining between them. This CDR3 has 13 residues. The germline gives CDR1 MDHEN, CDR2 SYDVKM. The CDR3 DNA follows: TGTGCCAGCAGTTTATCAGGGGTGGAGACCCAGTACTTC. Its translation is CASSLSGVETQYF.

V gene TRBV5-1 combines with J gene TRBJ2-3, with 13 bases that match TRBD2. This CDR3 comprises 20 residues. The germline gives CDR1 SGHRS, CDR2 YFSETQ. With V trimmed by 0 bases and J by 1 base, 11 bases remained unmatched. This chain's CDR3 is CASSLADTSGRAQGTDTQYF. CDR3 nucleotides: TGCGCCAGCAGCTTGGCCGATACTAGCGGGAGGGCTCAGGGCACAGATACGCAGTATTTT. Supplemented by reference TRBV5-1 and TRBJ2-3, the full variable domain reads KAGVTQTPRYLIKTRGQQVTLSCSPISGHRSVSWYQQTPGQGLQFLFEYFSETQRNKGNFPGRFSGRQFSNSRSEMNVSTLELGDSALYLCASSLADTSGRAQGTDTQYFGPGTRLTVL.

Here the CDR3 DNA reads TGTGCCAGCAGTGAAGGAACTAGCGGGGGGTTCGACACCGGGGAGCTGTTTTTT. Translated, it gives CASSEGTSGGFDTGELFF. The chain recombines TRBV6-1 with TRBJ2-2; TRBD2 aligns across 12 bases. The CDR3 is 18 amino acids. V shed 1 base, J shed 3 bases, and the junction held 6 bases outside the gene matches. Per the germline V gene, CDR1 is MNHNS and CDR2 is SASEGT.

The chain is built from TRBV28 and TRBJ1-1; tentative D call: TRBD1 (5 bases). The V end was cut by 5 bases, the J end by 0 bases, with 7 bases between. The CDR3 spans 13 residues. The germline V gene has CDR1 MDHEN and CDR2 SYDVKM. CDR3 loop: CASSTRVNTEAFF. The CDR3 DNA follows: TGTGCCAGCAGTACCAGGGTGAACACTGAAGCTTTCTTT.

This clone occurred once. A junction boundary mismatches the germline segment, possibly from a read error. The CDR3 DNA reads TGTGCCAGCAGCCAGGGGGGACAGTCGAATACCCAGAACTTC. It encodes CASSQGGQSNTQNF. The chain combines TRBV5-4 with TRBJ2-5; TRBD1 might be the D (7 bases). Germline V gene lookup returns CDR1 SGHNT and CDR2 YYREEE (reference sequence). The CDR3 length is 14 residues. Full variable domain (remainder filled in from reference TRBV5-4 and TRBJ2-5): ETGVTQSPTHLIKTRGQQVTLRCSSQSGHNTVSWYQQALGQGPQFIFQYYREEENGRGNFPPRFSGLQFPNYSSELNVNALELDDSALYLCASSQGGQSNTQNFGPGTRLLVL.

This chain connects TRBV25-1 to TRBJ2-1; 10 bases are shared with TRBD2. Trimming took 5 bases from V and 4 from J; bases not matched to a gene: 5. This CDR3 comprises 15 residues. CDR1 is MGHDK, CDR2 SYGVNS, per germline. As DNA, the CDR3 is TGTGCCAGCAGTCTGACTAGCGGGTCTTACAATGAGCAGTTCTTC. Its translation is CASSLTSGSYNEQFF.

V usage is TRBV7-2 and J usage is TRBJ1-2; D gene unclear. The CDR3 totals 13 residues. CDR1 is SGHTA and CDR2 is FQGNSA in the germline V gene. The germline V and J ends were trimmed by 5 bases and 5 bases, with 12 bases remaining between them. The CDR3, as DNA: TGTGCCAGCAGCCCGCTGGTCGGGTATGGCTACACCTTC. Translated, it gives CASSPLVGYGYTF.

The chain combines TRBV19 with TRBJ2-7; no reliable D call. The CDR3 is 16 residues long. The ends were cut back, 1 base at V and 0 bases at J, with 13 bases in the middle. Germline assignment: CDR1 LNHDA and CDR2 SQIVND (reference sequence). The CDR3 DNA reads as TGTGCCAGTAGTATAGGTAGCCACTACTCCTCCTACGAGCAGTACTTC. This codes for CASSIGSHYSSYEQYF.

The CDR3 bases are TGTGCCAGCGGCTTAGTGGGGATGACTAGCGGGAGGGGGTCCTACAATGAGCAGTTCTTC. Encoded protein: CASGLVGMTSGRGSYNEQFF. The V gene is TRBV27, the J gene TRBJ2-1; 14 nucleotides line up with TRBD2. V lost 8 bases and J lost 1; bases outside the gene matches: 16. The CDR3 totals 20 residues. Germline V gene sequence: CDR1 MNHEY, CDR2 SMNVEV (reference sequence).

The CDR3 is CAWGPAGGREQYF. CDR3 DNA: TGTGCCTGGGGGCCGGCGGGGGGCCGCGAGCAGTACTTC. V gene TRBV30 combines with J gene TRBJ2-7; TRBD2 matches at 8 bases. CDR3 length: 13 residues. Trimming cost V 5 bases and J 6 bases; bases outside gene matches: 9. The V gene's germline CDR1 is GTSNPN and CDR2 SVGIG (reference sequence).

In this sample, this clone turned up a few times. The rearrangement links TRBV6-5 to TRBJ1-1; 7 bases are shared with TRBD1. The CDR3 consists of 15 residues. Germline V lookup: CDR1 MNHEY, CDR2 SVGAGI. J was trimmed by 4 bases and V by 4 bases; bases with no gene match: 9. The chain's CDR3 is CASSLRTGRGTEAFF. As DNA, the CDR3 is TGTGCCAGCAGTTTACGGACAGGTCGTGGCACTGAAGCTTTCTTT.

J is TRBJ1-1 and V is TRBV5-4, with no clear D. Trimming cost V 4 bases and J 3 bases, with 16 bases left between them. The germline V gene has CDR1 SGHNT and CDR2 YYREEE (reference sequence). The CDR3 spans 15 residues. Written as DNA, the CDR3 is TGTGCCAGCAGCCCCTCTCAACGCGGGGACACTGAAGCTTTCTTT. Encoded protein: CASSPSQRGDTEAFF.

The V gene is TRBV5-1, the J gene TRBJ2-7; 7 bases match TRBD2. This CDR3 has 14 amino acids. Germline V gene lookup returns CDR1 SGHRS and CDR2 YFSETQ. V dropped 3 bases and J dropped 6; count of bases not matched to a gene: 9. The DNA of the CDR3 is TGCGCCAGCAGCTCGGGGACTACCCCTGGCGAGCAGTACTTC. Amino acids: CASSSGTTPGEQYF. Using reference TRBV5-1 and TRBJ2-7 for the parts outside the CDR3, the full variable domain is KAGVTQTPRYLIKTRGQQVTLSCSPISGHRSVSWYQQTPGQGLQFLFEYFSETQRNKGNFPGRFSGRQFSNSRSEMNVSTLELGDSALYLCASSSGTTPGEQYFGPGTRLTVT.

The chain combines TRBV28 with TRBJ1-2; D not certain. The V gene lost 6 bases and the J gene lost 0 bases, with 11 bases spanning the gap. CDR3 length: 14 amino acids. Per germline, CDR1 MDHEN and CDR2 SYDVKM. In nucleotides, the CDR3 is TGTGCCAGCAGACCAGACGGAGCTAACTATGGCTACACCTTC. It encodes CASRPDGANYGYTF.

The gene calls are TRBV11-3 and TRBJ2-5; 7 nucleotides line up with TRBD1. The DNA end favors TRBJ2-7, so the J call may be wrong. Germline loops: CDR1 SGHNT, CDR2 YENEEA. The CDR3 has 14 amino acids. CDR3 sequence (DNA): TGTGCCAGCAGCCGCTCCGGGACAGCCTACGAGCAGTACTTC. It is translated as CASSRSGTAYEQYF.

This chain links TRBV11-2 with TRBJ2-7; 7 bases line up with TRBD2. The CDR3 sequence is 15 residues long. The V segment lost 3 bases and the J segment 4 bases; nucleotides outside the gene matches: 9. The germline V gene has CDR1 SGHAT and CDR2 FQNNGV. CDR3 sequence: CASSFGAGARYEQYF. For the CDR3, the DNA is TGTGCCAGCAGCTTCGGCGCGGGAGCTAGATACGAGCAGTACTTC.

The J gene is TRBJ1-5, the V gene TRBV16, with a possible D match to TRBD1 (5 bases). Trimming took 4 bases from V and 1 from J, leaving 8 bases between them. Germline CDR1 and CDR2: KGHSY and FQNENV. The CDR3 contains 14 residues. This CDR3 reads CASSPAGSNQPQHF. In DNA, the CDR3 is TGTGCCAGCAGCCCAGCAGGGAGCAATCAGCCCCAGCATTTT.

The chain recombines TRBV7-9 with TRBJ2-5; D remains unclear. The length of the CDR3 is 15 residues. V dropped 2 bases and J dropped 3 bases, with 13 bases sitting between them. Looked up from germline, CDR1 is SEHNR and CDR2 is FQNEAQ (reference sequence). The CDR3 spells CASSLLIAAEETQYF. The CDR3 DNA reads as TGTGCCAGCAGCTTACTAATTGCGGCAGAAGAGACCCAGTACTTC.

This chain joins TRBV5-1 and TRBJ2-7; TRBD2 is a possible D gene (5 bases). Germline loops: CDR1 SGHRS, CDR2 YFSETQ. The ends were cut back, 4 bases at V and 6 bases at J, with 17 bases in the middle. The CDR3 runs 14 residues. The CDR3 reads CASSRVEAAGEQYF. In DNA, the CDR3 is TGCGCCAGCAGCCGTGTGGAGGCTGCCGGCGAGCAGTACTTC.

CDR3 in DNA: TGTGCCAGCAGTTCACAGGGTTTAACAGATACGCAGTATTTT. Its translation is CASSSQGLTDTQYF. The genes are TRBV5-6 and TRBJ2-3, with D possibly being TRBD1 (6 bases). V was pared by 5 bases and J by 3 bases, with 13 bases between. Germline V CDR1 and CDR2: SGHDT, YYEEEE. This CDR3 contains 14 residues.

The rearrangement joins TRBV20-1 to TRBJ2-5; no firm D call. The DNA matches TRBJ2-7 better at its end, which makes the J call doubtful. The CDR3 totals 9 residues. The germline V gene encodes CDR1 DFQATT and CDR2 SNEGSKA (reference sequence). The CDR3 DNA follows: TGCAGTGCTACCCACGAGCAGTACTTC. Its protein is CSATHEQYF.